This TCR beta chain appears in the sequencing data of a study of blood T cell repertoires in COVID-19 (dated by TCRdb to 2018 to 2021). About the investigation overall: The collaborator samples originated in the United States, Italy and Spain and spanned the acute and convalescent phases of COVID-19. Where available, HLA class I and class II types were obtained from metadata supplied by the sample provider rather than from assay-based typing. The material from the prospective study consisted of cDNA or gDNA derived from T cells, B-cell-depleted T cells, or PBMCs. Nearly every sample came with metadata listing a de-identified subject ID, COVID-19 status, age in years and sex. The repertoires were released in a freely available public database meant as a resource for research on the immune response to SARS-CoV-2. Samples were obtained from the ongoing ImmuneRACE study (first 160 participants) and from 1,200 or so subjects provided by 6 global collaborators. Deeply sampled blood TCRbeta repertoires from subjects exposed to, actively infected with, or recovered from COVID-19 were included in the dataset. On the study overall, not on this receptor specifically: How much clinical and demographic metadata was included differed by source and by participant, and the metadata was provided uncurated.

With regard to this clone: The antigen it recognizes is unknown. Base qualities are not recorded, but no much larger clone differs from it by a single base.

From a lookup of the germline V gene (reference sequence), CDR1 and CDR2 are MNHNY and SVGAGI. V is trimmed back by 2 bases and J by 6 bases, and the junction contains 5 bases that no gene match accounts for. The CDR3 numbers 14 residues from cysteine through phenylalanine. The retained sequence is limited to the CDR3, 42 bases, with the frame set at the first base. Collaborating institutions collected whole blood in K2EDTA tubes following their own protocols. Collaborator samples were shipped for TCRbeta analysis as frozen whole blood, isolated PBMCs, or DNA extracted from either sample type. TCRbeta CDR3 regions were amplified from genomic DNA using the immunoSEQ Assay, a bias-controlled multiplex PCR. From the authors' description of their analysis: The number of nucleated cells in each sample was estimated by amplification of reference gene primers within the assay. To quantify the absolute abundance of each unique TCRbeta CDR3 rearrangement, sequence reads were collapsed and filtered. For each sample, productive Simpson clonality was calculated as the square root of Simpson's diversity index across productive rearrangements. TCRdb limited this immuneACCESS table to in-frame rearrangements with V and J called. A share of clones is missing; checked studies link under half to unresolved V genes, and the rest is unexplained. That table is the source of V, J and clone size, and D and trimming were worked out from the DNA. The sample includes 150,000 to 200,000 clones, with 80% to 85% observed a single time. The top ten clones comprise 9.5% to 13% of the sample.

Specimen: peripheral blood. This clonotype was sampled from a man in his 70s with active or convalescent COVID-19. The chain joins TRBV6-6 to TRBJ2-3; TRBD2 fits 7 bases in the junction. The DNA sequence is as follows: TGTGCCAGCAGTTACCAACTAGCGACGGATACGCAGTATTTT. This is translated as CASSYQLATDTQYF.